The source of this TCR beta chain is a study of T cells in narcolepsy. Broader study findings: Blood of same and different patients, but not healthy controls, reportedly held recurring autoreactive clonotypes.

TCRdb keeps only in-frame clones here, not all; method: immunoSEQ multiplex PCR. The profile shows about 30,000 clones, around 83% of them singletons. Comments on this clone: Antigen: not known.

Germline V lookup: CDR1 SGHRS, CDR2 YFSETQ. CDR3 length: 19 residues. The J segment lost 1 base and the V segment lost 0 bases, leaving 11 bases of the junction unmatched. This TCR derives from a human donor with narcolepsy. The source material was CD45RA- memory CD4+ T cells from PBMCs. The chain links TRBV5-1 to TRBJ1-3; 9 bases align to TRBD1. In nucleotides, the CDR3 is TGCGCCAGCAGCTTGGCCGAACAGGGGGCCTTCAGATCTGGAAACACCATATATTTT. Translation gives CASSLAEQGAFRSGNTIYF.